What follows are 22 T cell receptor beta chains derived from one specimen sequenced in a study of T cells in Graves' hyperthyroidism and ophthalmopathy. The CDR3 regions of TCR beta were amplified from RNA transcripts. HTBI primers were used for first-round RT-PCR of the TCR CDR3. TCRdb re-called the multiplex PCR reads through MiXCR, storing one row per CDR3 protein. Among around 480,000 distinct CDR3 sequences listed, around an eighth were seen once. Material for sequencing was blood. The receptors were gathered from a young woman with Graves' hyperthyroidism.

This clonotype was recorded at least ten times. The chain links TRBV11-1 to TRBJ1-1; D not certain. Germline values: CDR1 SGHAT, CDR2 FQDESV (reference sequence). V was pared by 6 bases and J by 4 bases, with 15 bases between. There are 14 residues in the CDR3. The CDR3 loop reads CASSFNSLGTEAFF. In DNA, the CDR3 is TGTGCCAGCAGTTTCAACTCCTTAGGCACTGAAGCTTTCTTT.

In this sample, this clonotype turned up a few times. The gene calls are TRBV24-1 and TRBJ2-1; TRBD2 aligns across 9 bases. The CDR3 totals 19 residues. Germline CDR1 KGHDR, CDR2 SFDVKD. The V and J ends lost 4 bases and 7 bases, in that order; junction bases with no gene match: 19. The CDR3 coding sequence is TGTGCCACCAGTGACCTTCCTCCGACCCTAGCGGGAATACCAAATGAGCAGTTCTTC. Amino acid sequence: CATSDLPPTLAGIPNEQFF.

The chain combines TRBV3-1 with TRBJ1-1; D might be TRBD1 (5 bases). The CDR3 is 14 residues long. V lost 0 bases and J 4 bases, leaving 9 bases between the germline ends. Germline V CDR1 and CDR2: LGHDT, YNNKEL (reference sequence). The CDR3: CASSQESRGTEAFF. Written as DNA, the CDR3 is TGTGCCAGCAGCCAAGAGTCAAGGGGCACTGAAGCTTTCTTT. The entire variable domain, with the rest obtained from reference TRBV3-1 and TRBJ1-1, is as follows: DTAVSQTPKYLVTQMGNDKSIKCEQNLGHDTMYWYKQDSKKFLKIMFSYNNKELIINETVPNRFSPKSPDKAHLNLHINSLELGDSAVYFCASSQESRGTEAFFGQGTRLTVV.

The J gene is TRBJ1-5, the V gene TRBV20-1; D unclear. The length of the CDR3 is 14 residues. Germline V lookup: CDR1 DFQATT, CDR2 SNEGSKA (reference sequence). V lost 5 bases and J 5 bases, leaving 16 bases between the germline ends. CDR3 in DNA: TGCAGTGCTCCAGGTCCGGGCGGTTATCAGCCCCAGCATTTT. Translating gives CSAPGPGGYQPQHF.

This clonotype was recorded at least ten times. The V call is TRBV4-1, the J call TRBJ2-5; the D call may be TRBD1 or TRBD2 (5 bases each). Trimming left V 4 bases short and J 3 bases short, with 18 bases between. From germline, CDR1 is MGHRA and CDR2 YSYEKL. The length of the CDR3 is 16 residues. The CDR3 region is CASSPLRRDLEETQYF. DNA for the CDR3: TGCGCCAGCAGCCCCCTCCGACGGGACCTGGAAGAGACCCAGTACTTC.

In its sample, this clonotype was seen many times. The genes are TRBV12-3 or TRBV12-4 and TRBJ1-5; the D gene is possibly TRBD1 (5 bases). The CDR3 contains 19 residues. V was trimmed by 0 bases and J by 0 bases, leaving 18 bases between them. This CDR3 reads CASSLADGRTTYSNQPQHF. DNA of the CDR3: TGTGCCAGCAGTTTAGCGGATGGGAGGACAACGTATAGCAATCAGCCCCAGCATTTT.

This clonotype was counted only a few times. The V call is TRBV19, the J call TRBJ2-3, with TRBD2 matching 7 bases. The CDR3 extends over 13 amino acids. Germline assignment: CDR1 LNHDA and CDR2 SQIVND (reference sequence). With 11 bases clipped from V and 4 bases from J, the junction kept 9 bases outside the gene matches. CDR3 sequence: CASGARGADTQYF. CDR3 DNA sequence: TGTGCCTCCGGAGCCCGGGGGGCAGATACGCAGTATTTT. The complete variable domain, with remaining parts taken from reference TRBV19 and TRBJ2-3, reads DGGITQSPKYLFRKEGQNVTLSCEQNLNHDAMYWYRQDPGQGLRLIYYSQIVNDFQKGDIAEGYSVSREKKESFPLTVTSAQKNPTAFYLCASGARGADTQYFGPGTRLTVL.

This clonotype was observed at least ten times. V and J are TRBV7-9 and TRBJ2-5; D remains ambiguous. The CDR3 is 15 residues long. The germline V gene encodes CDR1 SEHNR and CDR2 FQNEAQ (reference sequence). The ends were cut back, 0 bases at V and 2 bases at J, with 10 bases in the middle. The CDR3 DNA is TGTGCCAGCAGCTTAGCTCGTCCCGATCAAGAGACCCAGTACTTC. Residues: CASSLARPDQETQYF.

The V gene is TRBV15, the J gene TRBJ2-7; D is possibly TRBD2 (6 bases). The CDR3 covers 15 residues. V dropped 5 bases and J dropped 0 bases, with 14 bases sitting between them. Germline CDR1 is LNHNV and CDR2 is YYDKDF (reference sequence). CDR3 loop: CATSWDFGSSYEQYV. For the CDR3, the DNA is TGTGCCACCAGCTGGGACTTTGGGAGCTCCTACGAGCAGTACGTC.

This CDR3 reads CASSSPGLAAPYNEQFF. The DNA of the CDR3 is TGTGCCAGCAGCTCGCCGGGACTAGCGGCCCCCTACAATGAGCAGTTCTTC. The chain combines TRBV7-3 with TRBJ2-1; 11 nucleotides agree with TRBD2. This CDR3 has 17 residues. V was pared by 4 bases and J by 2 bases, with 7 bases of the junction left unmatched. Germline CDR1 and CDR2: SGHTA and FQGTGA.

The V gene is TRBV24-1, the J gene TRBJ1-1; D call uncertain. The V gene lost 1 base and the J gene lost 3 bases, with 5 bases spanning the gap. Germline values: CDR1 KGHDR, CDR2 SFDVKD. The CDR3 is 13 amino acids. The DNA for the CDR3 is TGTGCCACCAGTGATTTCCCATACACTGAAGCTTTCTTT. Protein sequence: CATSDFPYTEAFF.

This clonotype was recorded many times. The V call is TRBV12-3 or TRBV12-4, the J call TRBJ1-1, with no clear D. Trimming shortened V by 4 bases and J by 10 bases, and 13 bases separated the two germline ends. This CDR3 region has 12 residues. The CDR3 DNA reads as TGTGCCAGCAGTTACCAAGGGATTGGAGCTTTCTTT. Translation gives CASSYQGIGAFF.

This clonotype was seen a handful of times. CDR3 sequence: CATSESRSNQPQHF. CDR3 coding DNA: TGTGCCACCAGTGAGAGTCGGAGCAATCAGCCCCAGCATTTT. V usage is TRBV24-1 and J usage is TRBJ1-5, with unresolved D. V was shortened by 4 bases and J by 1 base, with 7 bases between the two germline ends. The CDR3 has 14 amino acids. Germline CDR1 is KGHDR and CDR2 is SFDVKD.

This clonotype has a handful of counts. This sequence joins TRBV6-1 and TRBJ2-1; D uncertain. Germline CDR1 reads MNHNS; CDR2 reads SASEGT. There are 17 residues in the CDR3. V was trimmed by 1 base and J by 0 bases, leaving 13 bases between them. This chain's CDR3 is CASSEEPDPSSYNEQFF. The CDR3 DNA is TGTGCCAGCAGTGAAGAGCCCGACCCAAGCTCCTACAATGAGCAGTTCTTC.

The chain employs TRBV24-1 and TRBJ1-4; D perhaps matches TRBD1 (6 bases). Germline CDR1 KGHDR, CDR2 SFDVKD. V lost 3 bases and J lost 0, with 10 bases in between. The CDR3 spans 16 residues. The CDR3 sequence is CATSDGGAATNEKLFF. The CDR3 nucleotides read TGTGCCACCAGTGATGGGGGGGCAGCAACTAATGAAAAACTGTTTTTT.

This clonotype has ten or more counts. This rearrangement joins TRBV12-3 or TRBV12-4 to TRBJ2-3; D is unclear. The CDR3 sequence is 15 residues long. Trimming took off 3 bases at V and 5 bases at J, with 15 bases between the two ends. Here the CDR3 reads CASSLMLDLGDTQYF. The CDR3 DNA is TGTGCCAGCAGTTTGATGCTTGACTTAGGAGATACGCAGTATTTT.

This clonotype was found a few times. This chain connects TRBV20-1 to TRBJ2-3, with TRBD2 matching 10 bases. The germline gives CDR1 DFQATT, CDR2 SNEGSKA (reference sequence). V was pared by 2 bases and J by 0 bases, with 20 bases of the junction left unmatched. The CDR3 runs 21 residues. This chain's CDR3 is CSARPRTGLASLGTSTDTQYF. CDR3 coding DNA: TGCAGTGCTAGACCCCGGACGGGACTAGCGTCCCTCGGGACTAGCACAGATACGCAGTATTTT.

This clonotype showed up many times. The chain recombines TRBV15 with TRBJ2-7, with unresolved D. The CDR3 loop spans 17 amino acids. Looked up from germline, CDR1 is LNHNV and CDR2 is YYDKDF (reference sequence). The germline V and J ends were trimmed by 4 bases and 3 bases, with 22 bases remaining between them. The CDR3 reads CATSNNRDPTAGYEQYV. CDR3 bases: TGTGCCACCAGCAATAACAGAGACCCAACGGCAGGCTACGAGCAGTACGTC.

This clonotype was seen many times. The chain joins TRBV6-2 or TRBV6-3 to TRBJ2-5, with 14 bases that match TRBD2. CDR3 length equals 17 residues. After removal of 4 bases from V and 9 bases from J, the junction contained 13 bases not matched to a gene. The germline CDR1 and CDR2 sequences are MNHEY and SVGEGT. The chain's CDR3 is CASSFRTSGRTQGSQYF. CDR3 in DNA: TGTGCCAGCAGTTTCCGGACTAGCGGGAGGACCCAGGGGTCCCAGTACTTC.

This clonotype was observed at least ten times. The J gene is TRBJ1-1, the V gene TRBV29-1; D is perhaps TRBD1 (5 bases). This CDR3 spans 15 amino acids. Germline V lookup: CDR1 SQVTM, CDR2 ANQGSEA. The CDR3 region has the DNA TGCGGGATCGCCCGGGGGAGTTCCATGAACACTGAAGCTTTCTTT. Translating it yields CGIARGSSMNTEAFF.

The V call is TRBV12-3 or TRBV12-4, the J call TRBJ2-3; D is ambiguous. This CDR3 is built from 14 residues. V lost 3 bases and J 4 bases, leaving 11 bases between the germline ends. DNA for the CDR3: TGTGCCAGCAGTTTTTTTAGCAGACCAGATACGCAGTATTTT. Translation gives CASSFFSRPDTQYF.

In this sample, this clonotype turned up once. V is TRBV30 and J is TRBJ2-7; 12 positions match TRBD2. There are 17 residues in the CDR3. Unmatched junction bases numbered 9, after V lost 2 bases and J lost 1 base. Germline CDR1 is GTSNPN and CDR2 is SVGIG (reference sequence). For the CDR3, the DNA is TGTGCCTGGAGTTTAGGAAGGACTAGCGGGGCTTCCTACGAGCAGTACTTC. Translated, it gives CAWSLGRTSGASYEQYF.